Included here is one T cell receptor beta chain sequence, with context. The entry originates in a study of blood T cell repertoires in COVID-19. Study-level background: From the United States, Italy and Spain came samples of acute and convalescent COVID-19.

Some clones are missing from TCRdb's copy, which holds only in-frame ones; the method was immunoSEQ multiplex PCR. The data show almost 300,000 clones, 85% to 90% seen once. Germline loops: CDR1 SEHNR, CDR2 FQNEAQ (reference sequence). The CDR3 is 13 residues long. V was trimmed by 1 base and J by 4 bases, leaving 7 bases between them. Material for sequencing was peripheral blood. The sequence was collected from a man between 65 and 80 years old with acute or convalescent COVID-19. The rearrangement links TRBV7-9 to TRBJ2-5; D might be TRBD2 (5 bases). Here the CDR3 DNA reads TGTGCCAGCAGCTTAGGTCGGGGAGAGACCCAGTACTTC. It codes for CASSLGRGETQYF.